This T cell receptor beta chain was identified during a study of graft-versus-host responses after intestinal transplantation. At the level of the study: Recipients were given multivisceral, liver-intestinal, or isolated intestinal transplants. Anti-thymocyte globulin induction was given to all recipients, followed by tacrolimus and steroids for about 3 years.

Repertoires were generated with immunoSEQ multiplex PCR, while TCRdb's copy carries only in-frame clones and drops some. Seen here are roughly 20,000 clones, about 89% observed once, and the top ten hold just under 9.5%. This sequence was found in a human patient who received an intestinal transplant, so some T cells may come from the graft donor. The material was PBMCs, obtained around 230 days after intestinal transplant.

In DNA, the CDR3 is TGTGCCATCACTACGAGCGGGGGGGCCGACTACAATGAGCAGTTCTTC. Translated, it gives CAITTSGGADYNEQFF. V is TRBV10-3 and J is TRBJ2-1; 10 bases agree with TRBD2. CDR3 length: 16 amino acids. The junction had 9 bases not matched to a gene; V was cut back by 7 bases and J by 3 bases. Germline CDR1 is ENHRY and CDR2 is SYGVKD.